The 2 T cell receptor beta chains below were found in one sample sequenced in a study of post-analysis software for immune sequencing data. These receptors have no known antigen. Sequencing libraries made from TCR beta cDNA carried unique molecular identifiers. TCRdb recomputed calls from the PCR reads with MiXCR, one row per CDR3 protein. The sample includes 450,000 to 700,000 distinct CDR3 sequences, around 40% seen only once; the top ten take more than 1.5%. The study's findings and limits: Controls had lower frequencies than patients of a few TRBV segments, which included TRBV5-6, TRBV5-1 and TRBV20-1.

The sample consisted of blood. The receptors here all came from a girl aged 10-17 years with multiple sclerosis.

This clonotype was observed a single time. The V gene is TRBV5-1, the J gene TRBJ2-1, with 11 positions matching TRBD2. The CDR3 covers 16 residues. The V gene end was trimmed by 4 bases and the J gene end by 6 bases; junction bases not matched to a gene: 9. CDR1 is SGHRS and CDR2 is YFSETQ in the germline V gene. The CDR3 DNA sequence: TGCGCCAGCAGCACATTGGGGACTAGCGGTCTCAATGAGCAGTTCTTC. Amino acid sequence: CASSTLGTSGLNEQFF.

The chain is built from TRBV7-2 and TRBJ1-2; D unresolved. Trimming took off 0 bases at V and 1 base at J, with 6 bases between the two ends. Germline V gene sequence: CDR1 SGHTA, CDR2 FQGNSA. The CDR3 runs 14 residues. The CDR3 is CASSLASLNYGYTF. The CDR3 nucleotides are TGTGCCAGCAGCTTAGCGTCTCTTAACTATGGCTACACCTTC.